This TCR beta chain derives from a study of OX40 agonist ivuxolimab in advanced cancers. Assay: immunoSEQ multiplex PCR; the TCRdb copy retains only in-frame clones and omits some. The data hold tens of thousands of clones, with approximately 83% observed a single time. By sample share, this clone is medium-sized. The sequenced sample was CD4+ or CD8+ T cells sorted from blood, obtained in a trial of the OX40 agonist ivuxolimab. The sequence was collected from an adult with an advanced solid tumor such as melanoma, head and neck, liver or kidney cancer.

CDR3 region: CASSSTESYEQYF. As DNA, the CDR3 is TGTGCCAGCAGCTCTACGGAGTCCTACGAGCAGTACTTC. The chain has TRBV7-9 and TRBJ2-7; D remains ambiguous. The V gene's germline CDR1 is SEHNR and CDR2 FQNEAQ (reference sequence). V shed 4 bases and J shed 1 base, with 8 bases lying between them. The CDR3 covers 13 residues.